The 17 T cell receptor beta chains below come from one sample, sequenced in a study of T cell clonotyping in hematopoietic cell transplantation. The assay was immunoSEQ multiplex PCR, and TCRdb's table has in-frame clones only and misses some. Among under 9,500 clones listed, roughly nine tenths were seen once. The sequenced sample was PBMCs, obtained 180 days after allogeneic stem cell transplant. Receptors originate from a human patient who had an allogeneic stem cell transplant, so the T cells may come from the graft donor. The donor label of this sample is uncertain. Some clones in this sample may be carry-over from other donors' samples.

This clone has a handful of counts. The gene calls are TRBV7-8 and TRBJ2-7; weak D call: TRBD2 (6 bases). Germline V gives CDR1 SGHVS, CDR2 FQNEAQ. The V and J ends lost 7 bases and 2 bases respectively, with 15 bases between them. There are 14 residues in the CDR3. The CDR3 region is CASTTAGPAYEQYF. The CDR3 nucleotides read TGTGCCAGCACTACGGCGGGGCCCGCCTACGAGCAGTACTTC.

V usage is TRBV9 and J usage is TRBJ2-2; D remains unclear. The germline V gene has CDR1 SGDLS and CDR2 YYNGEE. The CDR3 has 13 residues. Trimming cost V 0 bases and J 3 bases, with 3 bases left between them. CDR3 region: CASSVVDTGELFF. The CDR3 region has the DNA TGTGCCAGCAGCGTAGTTGACACCGGGGAGCTGTTTTTT. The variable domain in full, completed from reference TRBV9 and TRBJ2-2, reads DSGVTQTPKHLITATGQRVTLRCSPRSGDLSVYWYQQSLDQGLQFLIQYYNGEERAKGNILERFSAQQFPDLHSELNLSSLELGDSALYFCASSVVDTGELFFGEGSRLTVL.

The CDR3 region has the DNA TGTGCCACCAGGGCCCTCAATCAGCCCCAGCATTTT. Protein sequence: CATRALNQPQHF. The rearrangement links TRBV7-9 to TRBJ1-5, with a tentative D call TRBD1 (5 bases). Trimming cost V 10 bases and J 3 bases, with 10 bases left between them. CDR1 and CDR2 (germline): SEHNR, FQNEAQ (reference sequence). This CDR3 is built from 12 residues. Filled out from reference TRBV7-9 and TRBJ1-5, the complete variable domain reads DTGVSQNPRHKITKRGQNVTFRCDPISEHNRLYWYRQTLGQGPEFLTYFQNEAQLEKSRLLSDRFSAERPKGSFSTLEIQRTEQGDSAMYLCATRALNQPQHFGDGTRLSIL.

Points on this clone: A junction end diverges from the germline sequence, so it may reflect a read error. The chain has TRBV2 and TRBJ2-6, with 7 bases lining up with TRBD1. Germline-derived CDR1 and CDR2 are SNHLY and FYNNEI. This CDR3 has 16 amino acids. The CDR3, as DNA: TGTGCCAGCAGAGAAGGGGACAGCTCTGGGGCCAACGTCCTGACTTTC. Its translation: CASREGDSSGANVLTF.

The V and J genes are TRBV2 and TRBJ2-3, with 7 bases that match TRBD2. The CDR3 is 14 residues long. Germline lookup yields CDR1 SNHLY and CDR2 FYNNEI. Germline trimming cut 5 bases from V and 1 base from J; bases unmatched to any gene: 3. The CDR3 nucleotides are TGTGCCAGCAGTCGAACTAGCGGCACAGATACGCAGTATTTT. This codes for CASSRTSGTDTQYF.

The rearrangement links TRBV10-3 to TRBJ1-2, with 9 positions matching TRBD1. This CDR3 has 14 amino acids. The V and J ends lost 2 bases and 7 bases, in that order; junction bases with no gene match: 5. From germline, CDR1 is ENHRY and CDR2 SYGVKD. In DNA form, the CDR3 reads TGTGCCATCAGTGAGGGGACAGGGCAGGGTGGCTACACCTTC. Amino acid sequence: CAISEGTGQGGYTF.

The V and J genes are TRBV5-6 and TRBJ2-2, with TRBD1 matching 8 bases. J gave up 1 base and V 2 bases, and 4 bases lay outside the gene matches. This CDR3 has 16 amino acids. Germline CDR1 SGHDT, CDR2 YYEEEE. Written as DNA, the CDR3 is TGTGCCAGCAGCTTTACCGGGACAGGGAACACCGGGGAGCTGTTTTTT. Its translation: CASSFTGTGNTGELFF.

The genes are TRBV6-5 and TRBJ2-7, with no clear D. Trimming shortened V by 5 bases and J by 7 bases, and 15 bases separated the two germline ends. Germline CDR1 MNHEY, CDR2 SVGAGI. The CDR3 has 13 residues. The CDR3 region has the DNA TGTGCCAGCAGTACCCGGGCCGGAATAGAGCAGTACTTC. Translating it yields CASSTRAGIEQYF.

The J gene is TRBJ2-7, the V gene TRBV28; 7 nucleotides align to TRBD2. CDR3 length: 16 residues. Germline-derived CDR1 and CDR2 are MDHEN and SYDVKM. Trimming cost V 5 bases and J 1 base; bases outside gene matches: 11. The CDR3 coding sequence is TGTGCCAGCAGTCTCTCCGGGGGGTTAAATTCCTACGAGCAGTACTTC. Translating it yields CASSLSGGLNSYEQYF.

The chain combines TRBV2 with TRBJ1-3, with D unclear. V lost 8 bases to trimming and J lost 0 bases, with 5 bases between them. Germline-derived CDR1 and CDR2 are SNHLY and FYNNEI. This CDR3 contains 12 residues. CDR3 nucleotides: TGTGCCAGCGGGTACTCTGGAAACACCATATATTTT. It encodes CASGYSGNTIYF. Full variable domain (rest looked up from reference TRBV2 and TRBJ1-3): EPEVTQTPSHQVTQMGQEVILRCVPISNHLYFYWYRQILGQKVEFLVSFYNNEISEKSEIFDDQFSVERPDGSNFTLKIRSTKLEDSAMYFCASGYSGNTIYFGEGSWLTVV.

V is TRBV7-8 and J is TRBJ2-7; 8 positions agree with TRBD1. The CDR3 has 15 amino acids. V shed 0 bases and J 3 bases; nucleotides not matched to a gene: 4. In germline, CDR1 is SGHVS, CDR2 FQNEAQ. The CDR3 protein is CASSLAGTGRYEQYF. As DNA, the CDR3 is TGTGCCAGCAGCTTAGCCGGGACAGGCCGCTACGAGCAGTACTTC.

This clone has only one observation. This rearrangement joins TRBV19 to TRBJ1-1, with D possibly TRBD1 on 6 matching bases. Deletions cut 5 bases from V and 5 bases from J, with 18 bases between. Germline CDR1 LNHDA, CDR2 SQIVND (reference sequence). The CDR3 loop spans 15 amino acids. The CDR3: CASSGAGGARTEAFF. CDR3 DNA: TGTGCCAGTAGTGGGGCGGGGGGGGCGCGGACTGAAGCTTTCTTT.

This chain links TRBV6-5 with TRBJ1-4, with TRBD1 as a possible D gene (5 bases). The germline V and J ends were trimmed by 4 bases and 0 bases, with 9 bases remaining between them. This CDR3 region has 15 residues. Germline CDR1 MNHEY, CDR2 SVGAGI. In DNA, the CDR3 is TGTGCCAGCAGTTCCCCGACAGCAACTAATGAAAAACTGTTTTTT. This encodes CASSSPTATNEKLFF.

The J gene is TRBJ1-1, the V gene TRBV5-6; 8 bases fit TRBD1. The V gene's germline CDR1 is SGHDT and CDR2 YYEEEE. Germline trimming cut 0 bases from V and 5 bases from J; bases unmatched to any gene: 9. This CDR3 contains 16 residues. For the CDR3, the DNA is TGTGCCAGCAGCTTGGTACCCCGGACAGGGTATACTGAAGCTTTCTTT. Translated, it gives CASSLVPRTGYTEAFF.

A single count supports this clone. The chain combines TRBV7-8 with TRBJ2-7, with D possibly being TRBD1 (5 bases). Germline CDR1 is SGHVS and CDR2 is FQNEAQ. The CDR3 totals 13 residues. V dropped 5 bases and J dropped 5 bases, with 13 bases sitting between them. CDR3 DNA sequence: TGTGCCAGCAGCACCTCCAGGGTTAACGAGCAGTACTTC. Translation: CASSTSRVNEQYF.

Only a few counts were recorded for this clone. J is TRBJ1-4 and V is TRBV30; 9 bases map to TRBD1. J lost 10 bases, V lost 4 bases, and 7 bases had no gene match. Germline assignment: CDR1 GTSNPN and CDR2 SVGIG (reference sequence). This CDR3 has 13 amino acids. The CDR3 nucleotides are TGTGCCTGGAACAGGGGGCAATCGGGAAAACTGTTTTTT. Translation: CAWNRGQSGKLFF. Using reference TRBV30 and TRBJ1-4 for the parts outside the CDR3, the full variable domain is SQTIHQWPATLVQPVGSPLSLECTVEGTSNPNLYWYRQAAGRGLQLLFYSVGIGQISSEVPQNLSASRPQDRQFILSSKKLLLSDSGFYLCAWNRGQSGKLFFGSGTQLSVL.

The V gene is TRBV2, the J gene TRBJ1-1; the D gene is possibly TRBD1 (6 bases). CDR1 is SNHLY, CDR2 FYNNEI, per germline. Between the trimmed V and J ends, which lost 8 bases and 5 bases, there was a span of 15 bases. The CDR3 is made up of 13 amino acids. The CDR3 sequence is CASAKQGGTEAFF. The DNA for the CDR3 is TGTGCCAGCGCTAAACAGGGCGGAACTGAAGCTTTCTTT.